Each of the 13 T cell receptor beta chains below was sequenced from the same sample in a study of spatial heterogeneity in lung cancer. Whole-study findings and limits: How many expanded intratumoral alpha and beta TCRs were present tracked the tumor mutation count, which was a count of nonsynonymous mutations.

These receptors' antigens are unknown. TCRdb called the 5' RACE reads again in MiXCR, with one record for every CDR3 protein. Of several thousand distinct CDR3 sequences in the sample, more than 4% are singletons; the top ten hold 20% to 30%. Time point described: sample taken at primary tumor resection. Sample: lung tumor tissue, taken at surgery. The receptors were gathered from a male donor with early-stage non-small cell lung cancer.

This clonotype occurred many times. This beta chain is a stray read from a library made for alpha chains; its abundance is not meaningful. CDR3 region: CASSARRGSSYEQYF. The CDR3 DNA reads TGTGCCAGCAGCGCCCGCAGGGGGAGCTCCTACGAGCAGTACTTC. The V and J genes are TRBV11-2 and TRBJ2-7; 7 nucleotides line up with TRBD1. This CDR3 is built from 15 residues. V lost 5 bases, J lost 0 bases, and 7 bases stayed unmatched. Germline V gene sequence: CDR1 SGHAT, CDR2 FQNNGV.

This clonotype was seen ten or more times. This beta chain lies outside the target of a library built for alpha chains; its clone size means little. The rearrangement uses TRBV7-8 and TRBJ2-7, with D maybe TRBD1 (6 bases). Germline CDR1 reads SGHVS; CDR2 reads FQNEAQ. V gave up 5 bases and J gave up 3 bases, with 14 bases separating them. The CDR3 runs to 14 residues. DNA of the CDR3: TGTGCCAGCAGCCGTGACTCGACAGGCTACGAGCAGTACTTC. This encodes CASSRDSTGYEQYF.

The table lists this clonotype with many counts. This beta chain is off target for a library built for alpha chains, so its abundance means little. The chain uses TRBV28 and TRBJ2-6; D is possibly TRBD1 (5 bases). This CDR3 comprises 15 residues. Looked up from germline, CDR1 is MDHEN and CDR2 is SYDVKM. V lost 2 bases to trimming and J lost 0 bases, with 5 bases between them. In DNA form, the CDR3 reads TGTGCCAGCAGTTTAGACAGCTCTGGGGCCAACGTCCTGACTTTC. Translating it yields CASSLDSSGANVLTF.

This clonotype was counted ten times or more. This beta chain is a stray read from a library made for alpha chains; its abundance is not meaningful. The chain combines TRBV20-1 with TRBJ1-5; no definite D call. The ends were cut back, 5 bases at V and 4 bases at J, with 9 bases in the middle. The germline V gene has CDR1 DFQATT and CDR2 SNEGSKA (reference sequence). CDR3 size: 12 residues. The CDR3 spells CSAGLDNQPQHF. CDR3 nucleotides: TGCAGTGCTGGACTGGATAATCAGCCCCAGCATTTT.

This clonotype appeared many times. This beta chain is off target for a library built for alpha chains, so its abundance means little. This sequence joins TRBV27 and TRBJ1-6, with TRBD1 identical over 8 bases. This CDR3 is built from 16 residues. Trimming at V came to 1 base and at J to 8 bases, leaving 7 bases not matched to a gene. Germline CDR1 MNHEY, CDR2 SMNVEV (reference sequence). The CDR3 loop is CASSLWAGQGDSPLHF. In DNA form, the CDR3 reads TGTGCCAGCAGTTTATGGGCCGGACAGGGAGATTCACCCCTCCACTTT.

The table lists this clonotype with many counts. This beta chain came through as a stray read in a library set up for alpha chains, and its size says little. The rearrangement joins TRBV28 to TRBJ2-7, with D unresolved. Germline-derived CDR1 and CDR2 are MDHEN and SYDVKM. The CDR3 sequence is 14 residues long. Trimming removed 3 bases from V and 2 bases from J, with 11 bases in between. Here the CDR3 DNA reads TGTGCCAGCAGTTTGGGTCAATCACCCTACGAGCAGTACTTC. Translating gives CASSLGQSPYEQYF.

In its sample, this clonotype was seen many times. The size of this beta chain means little, since it is a stray read in a library made for alpha chains. The V call is TRBV20-1, the J call TRBJ1-5; D is undetermined. Germline assignment: CDR1 DFQATT and CDR2 SNEGSKA (reference sequence). CDR3 length: 14 residues. V was clipped by 1 base and J by 4 bases, with 11 bases between them. The CDR3, as DNA: TGCAGTGCTAGAGGGGGTGGCCTTAATCAGCCCCAGCATTTT. Protein sequence: CSARGGGLNQPQHF.

This clonotype was detected ten times or more. This beta chain is an off-target read within a library intended for alpha chains, so its frequency means little. The J gene is TRBJ2-3, the V gene TRBV20-1; D remains unclear. Between the trimmed V and J ends, which lost 3 bases and 3 bases, there was a span of 10 bases. This CDR3 has 13 residues. The V gene's germline CDR1 is DFQATT and CDR2 SNEGSKA (reference sequence). The CDR3 DNA sequence: TGCAGTGCTAGGCTAGGGATGACAGATACGCAGTATTTT. Translation: CSARLGMTDTQYF.

This clonotype was detected only a few times. Since the library was made to target alpha chains, this beta chain is a stray read and its abundance is not meaningful. V usage is TRBV15 and J usage is TRBJ2-5; 8 bases match TRBD1. Germline CDR1 reads LNHNV; CDR2 reads YYDKDF (reference sequence). This CDR3 spans 13 amino acids. The V segment lost 5 bases and the J segment 5 bases; nucleotides outside the gene matches: 4. This chain's CDR3 is CATSVDREETQYF. The DNA of the CDR3 is TGTGCCACCAGCGTGGACAGGGAGGAGACCCAGTACTTC.

This clonotype was observed many times. Little can be read into the size of this beta chain, an off-target read in a library designed for alpha chains. The chain has TRBV7-9 and TRBJ2-2; perhaps TRBD1 as D (6 bases). The germline CDR1 and CDR2 sequences are SEHNR and FQNEAQ (reference sequence). The CDR3 sequence is 17 residues long. Trimming took 2 bases from V and 0 from J, leaving 13 bases between them. The CDR3 region is CASSLPPGHANTGELFF. In DNA, the CDR3 is TGTGCCAGCAGCTTACCTCCGGGACACGCGAACACCGGGGAGCTGTTTTTT.

This clonotype is labeled medium-sized. This beta chain is an unintended read in a library built for alpha chains; its size means little. The V gene is TRBV6-5, the J gene TRBJ1-5; TRBD1 matches at 9 bases. The V gene's germline CDR1 is MNHEY and CDR2 SVGAGI. The CDR3 is made up of 12 amino acids. J lost 4 bases, V lost 8 bases, and 0 bases had no gene match. The CDR3 region has the DNA TGTGCCAGCGGGACAGGGAATCAGCCCCAGCATTTT. Protein sequence: CASGTGNQPQHF.

There are many counts of this clonotype. Because the library targeted alpha chains, this beta chain is an off-target read whose size means little. The chain links TRBV28 to TRBJ2-7; D remains unclear. Trimming shortened V by 5 bases and J by 5 bases, and 13 bases separated the two germline ends. The germline V gene has CDR1 MDHEN and CDR2 SYDVKM. The CDR3 extends over 13 amino acids. The CDR3 protein is CASSRIGRHEQYF. The CDR3 region has the DNA TGTGCCAGCAGTCGAATCGGACGCCACGAGCAGTACTTC.

This clonotype came up many times. As an off-target read in a library built for alpha chains, this beta chain has a frequency of little significance. The V call is TRBV7-6, the J call TRBJ1-5, with D maybe TRBD1 (6 bases). This CDR3 region has 17 residues. The V gene's germline CDR1 is SGHVS and CDR2 FNYEAQ. V dropped 1 base and J dropped 0 bases, with 13 bases sitting between them. This CDR3 reads CASSLGPGHHSNQPQHF. As DNA, the CDR3 is TGTGCCAGCAGCTTAGGTCCGGGACACCATAGCAATCAGCCCCAGCATTTT.